Reported below is one T cell receptor beta chain. Its specificity is unknown. The sample is drawn from a study of regulatory and conventional T cells in RAG deficiency. Regarding the study as a whole: Omenn patients showed >90% Treg-Tconv overlap and shorter CDR3 lengths. Control T-cell subsets had markedly higher Shannon entropy and lower Simpson indices than RAG-deficient patients.

Trimming pared 0 bases from V and 9 bases from J, leaving 11 bases between. From germline, CDR1 is LNHNV and CDR2 YYDKDF (reference sequence). The CDR3 totals 13 residues. The data were produced by immunoSEQ multiplex PCR, yet TCRdb's version contains in-frame clones alone and is incomplete. The sample holds tens of thousands of clones, 75% to 95% seen once. Blood CD4+ CD25-high CD127-low regulatory T cells supplied the genomic DNA template. The data also belong to a second study, concerning regulatory T cells. That study reports: The primer mix had 52 TRBV and 13 TRBJ primers.

The V call is TRBV15, the J call TRBJ1-2; D unresolved. This TCR came from a human donor in good health. The sample comprised Tregs sorted from blood. The CDR3 protein is CATSRESGWRYTF. CDR3 nucleotides: TGTGCCACCAGCAGAGAATCGGGCTGGCGCTACACCTTC.